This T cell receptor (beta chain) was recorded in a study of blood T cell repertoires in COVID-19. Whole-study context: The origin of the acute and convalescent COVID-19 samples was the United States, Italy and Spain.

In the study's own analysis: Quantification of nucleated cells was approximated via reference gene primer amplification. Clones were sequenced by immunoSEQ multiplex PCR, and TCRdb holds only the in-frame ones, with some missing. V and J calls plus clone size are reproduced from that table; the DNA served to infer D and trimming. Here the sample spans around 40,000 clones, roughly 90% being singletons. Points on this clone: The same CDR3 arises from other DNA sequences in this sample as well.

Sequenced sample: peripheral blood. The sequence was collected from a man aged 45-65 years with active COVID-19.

The CDR3 protein is CASSLEGAGTGELFF. The CDR3 DNA reads TGTGCCAGCAGTTTAGAGGGGGCGGGCACCGGGGAGCTGTTTTTT. The chain employs TRBV28 and TRBJ2-2; TRBD1 agrees at 7 bases. Germline lookup yields CDR1 MDHEN and CDR2 SYDVKM. The CDR3 has 15 amino acids. With 2 bases clipped from V and 4 bases from J, the junction kept 4 bases outside the gene matches.